Each of the 6 T cell receptor beta chains below was sequenced from the same sample in a study of blood T cells in healthy people across ages. Sample-barcoded 5' priming and a J-beta primer mix drove a second PCR of roughly 6 to 12 cycles. TCRdb re-derived calls from the 5' RACE reads in MiXCR, one entry per CDR3 protein. The profile covers roughly 410,000 distinct CDR3 sequences, with roughly half appearing a single time and 45% to 65% taken by the ten largest. Sequencing input: blood. The receptors derive from a man between 60 and 75 years old in good health.

The rearrangement joins TRBV2 to TRBJ1-1, with no clear D. V lost 7 bases and J lost 3, with 9 bases in between. Germline assignment: CDR1 SNHLY and CDR2 FYNNEI. This CDR3 region has 12 residues. In DNA form, the CDR3 reads TGTGCCAGCAAGAGTATGGACACTGAAGCTTTCTTT. It codes for CASKSMDTEAFF.

This clonotype was detected ten times or more. A clone one base away is much larger, so this may be a read error. As DNA, the CDR3 is TGTGCCAGCAGCGTACGCAGCCGATCCTACGAGCAGTACTTC. Translating it yields CASSVRSRSYEQYF. The rearrangement joins TRBV5-6 to TRBJ2-7, with unresolved D. This CDR3 spans 14 amino acids. Germline V CDR1 and CDR2: SGHDT, YYEEEE. V was pared by 4 bases and J by 1 base, with 12 bases between.

The chain joins TRBV6-5 to TRBJ1-2, with D possibly matching TRBD1 (5 bases). Between the trimmed V and J ends, which lost 4 bases and 0 bases, there was a span of 12 bases. This CDR3 comprises 15 residues. Germline-derived CDR1 and CDR2 are MNHEY and SVGAGI. The CDR3 coding sequence is TGTGCCAGCAGTTTGGGACGCACAGCTAACTATGGCTACACCTTC. Translating it yields CASSLGRTANYGYTF.

The chain combines TRBV5-6 with TRBJ1-2; D gene uncertain. Germline loops: CDR1 SGHDT, CDR2 YYEEEE. This CDR3 is built from 15 residues. V was cut by 4 bases and J by 0 bases, with 13 bases left in between. The DNA for the CDR3 is TGTGCCAGCAGCCCTGAACGCCGAACTAACTATGGCTACACCTTC. It encodes CASSPERRTNYGYTF.

This chain connects TRBV12-3 or TRBV12-4 to TRBJ2-5; D is undetermined. The V end was cut by 6 bases, the J end by 11 bases, with 19 bases between. The CDR3 has 13 residues. The DNA of the CDR3 is TGTGCCAGCAGATACCAAAACAGCGATGAGCAGTACTTC. Translating gives CASRYQNSDEQYF.

This sequence joins TRBV7-9 and TRBJ2-4; 10 nucleotides match TRBD2. The DNA matches TRBJ2-5 better at its end, which makes the J call doubtful. This CDR3 region has 17 residues. CDR1 and CDR2 (germline): SEHNR, FQNEAQ (reference sequence). The chain's CDR3 is CASSFKLAGWREETQYF. The CDR3 nucleotides are TGTGCCAGCAGCTTTAAACTAGCGGGATGGCGGGAGGAGACCCAGTACTTC.